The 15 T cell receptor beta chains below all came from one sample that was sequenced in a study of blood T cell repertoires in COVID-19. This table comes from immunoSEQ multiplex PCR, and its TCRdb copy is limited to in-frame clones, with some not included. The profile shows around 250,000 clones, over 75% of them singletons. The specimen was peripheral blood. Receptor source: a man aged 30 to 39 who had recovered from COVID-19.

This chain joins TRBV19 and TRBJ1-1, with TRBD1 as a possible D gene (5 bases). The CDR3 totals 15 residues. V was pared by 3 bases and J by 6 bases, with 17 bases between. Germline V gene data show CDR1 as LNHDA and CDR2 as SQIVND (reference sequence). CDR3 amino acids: CASSIWGRVNAEAFF. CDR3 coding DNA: TGTGCCAGTAGTATTTGGGGCAGGGTGAATGCTGAAGCTTTCTTT.

CDR3 nucleotide sequence: TGTGCCATCACGGAGGAGCTGAACACTGAAGCTTTCTTT. Protein sequence: CAITEELNTEAFF. The chain couples TRBV10-3 to TRBJ1-1; no clear D. Trimming removed 7 bases from V and 0 bases from J, with 9 bases in between. Germline V gene data show CDR1 as ENHRY and CDR2 as SYGVKD. The CDR3 extends over 13 amino acids.

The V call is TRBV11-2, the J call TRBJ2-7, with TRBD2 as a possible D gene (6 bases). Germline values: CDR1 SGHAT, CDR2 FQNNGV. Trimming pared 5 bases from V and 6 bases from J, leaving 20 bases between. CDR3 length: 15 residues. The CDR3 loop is CASSRGDSYTGEQYF. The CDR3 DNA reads TGTGCCAGCAGCCGAGGGGACTCTTATACAGGCGAGCAGTACTTC.

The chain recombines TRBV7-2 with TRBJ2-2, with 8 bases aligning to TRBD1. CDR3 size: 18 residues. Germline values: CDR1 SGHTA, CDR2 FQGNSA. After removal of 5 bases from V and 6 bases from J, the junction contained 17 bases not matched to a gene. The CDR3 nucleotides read TGTGCCAGCAGCGGAAATTTGAGAGGACAGGGAAGTGCCGGGGAGCTGTTTTTT. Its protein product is CASSGNLRGQGSAGELFF.

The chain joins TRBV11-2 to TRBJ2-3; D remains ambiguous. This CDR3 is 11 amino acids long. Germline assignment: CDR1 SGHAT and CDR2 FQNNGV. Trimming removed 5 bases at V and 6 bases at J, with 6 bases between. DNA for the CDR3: TGTGCCAGCAGCCAGAGGGATACGCAGTATTTT. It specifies CASSQRDTQYF.

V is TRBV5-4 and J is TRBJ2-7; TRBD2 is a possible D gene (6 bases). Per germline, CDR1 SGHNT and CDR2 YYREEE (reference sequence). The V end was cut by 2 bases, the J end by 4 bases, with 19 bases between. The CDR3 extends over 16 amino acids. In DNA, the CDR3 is TGTGCCAGCAGCTTTGGTGCGGGGACGGATGATTACGAGCAGTACGTC. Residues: CASSFGAGTDDYEQYV.

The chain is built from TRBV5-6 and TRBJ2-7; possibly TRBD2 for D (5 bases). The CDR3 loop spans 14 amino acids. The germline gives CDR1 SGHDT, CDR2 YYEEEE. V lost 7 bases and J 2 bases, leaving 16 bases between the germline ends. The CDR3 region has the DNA TGTGCCAGCTCGAGCGGTTTAGGTGCCTACGAGCAGTACGTC. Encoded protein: CASSSGLGAYEQYV.

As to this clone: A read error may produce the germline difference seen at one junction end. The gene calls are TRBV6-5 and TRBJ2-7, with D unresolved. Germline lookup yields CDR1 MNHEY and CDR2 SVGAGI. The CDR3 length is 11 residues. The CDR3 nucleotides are TGTGCCAGCAGTTACTCCAACGAGCAGTACTTC. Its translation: CASSYSNEQYF.

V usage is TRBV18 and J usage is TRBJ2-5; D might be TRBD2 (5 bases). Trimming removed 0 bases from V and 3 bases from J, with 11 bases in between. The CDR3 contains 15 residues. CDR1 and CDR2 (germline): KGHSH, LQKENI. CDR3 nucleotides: TGTGCCAGCTCACCACCCAGGACTTTAAAAGAGACCCAGTACTTC. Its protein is CASSPPRTLKETQYF.

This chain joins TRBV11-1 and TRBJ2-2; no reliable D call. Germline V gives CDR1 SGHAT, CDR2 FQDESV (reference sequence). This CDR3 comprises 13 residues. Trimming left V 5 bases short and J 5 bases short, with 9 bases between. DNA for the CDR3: TGTGCCAGCAGCCTGACCGGGACCGGGGAGCTGTTTTTT. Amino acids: CASSLTGTGELFF.

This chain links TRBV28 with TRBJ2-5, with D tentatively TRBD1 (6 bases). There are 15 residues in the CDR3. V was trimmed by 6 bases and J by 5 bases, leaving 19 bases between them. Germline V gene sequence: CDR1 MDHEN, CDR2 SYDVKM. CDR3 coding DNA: TGTGCCAGCAGACACTCTGTAACAGGGCGGGAGACCCAGTACTTC. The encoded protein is CASRHSVTGRETQYF.

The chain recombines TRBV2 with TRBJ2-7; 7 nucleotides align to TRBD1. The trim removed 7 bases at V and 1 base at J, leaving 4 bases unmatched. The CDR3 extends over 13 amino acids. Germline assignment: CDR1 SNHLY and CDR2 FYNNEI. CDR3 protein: CASNRGQSYEQYV. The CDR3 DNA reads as TGTGCCAGCAACCGGGGACAGTCCTACGAGCAGTACGTC.

CDR3 loop: CASIDRPNQPQHF. CDR3 DNA: TGTGCCAGCATTGACAGACCTAATCAGCCCCAGCATTTT. J is TRBJ1-5 and V is TRBV12-3 or TRBV12-4, with a weak D call TRBD1 (5 bases). CDR3 length: 13 amino acids. With 7 bases removed from V and 4 bases from J, the gap between germline ends came to 11 bases.

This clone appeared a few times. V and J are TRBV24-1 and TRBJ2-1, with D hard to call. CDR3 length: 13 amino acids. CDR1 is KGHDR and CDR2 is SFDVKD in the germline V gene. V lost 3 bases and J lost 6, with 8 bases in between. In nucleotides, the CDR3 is TGTGCCACCAGTGATCCCACAGCCAATGAGCAGTTCTTC. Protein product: CATSDPTANEQFF.

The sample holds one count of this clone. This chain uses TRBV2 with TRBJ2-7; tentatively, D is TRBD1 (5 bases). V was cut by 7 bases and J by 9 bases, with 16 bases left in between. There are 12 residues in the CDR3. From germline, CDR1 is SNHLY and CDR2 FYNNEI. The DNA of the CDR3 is TGTGCCAGCACCGGAAGGGGCACGGTGCAGTACGTC. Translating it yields CASTGRGTVQYV.